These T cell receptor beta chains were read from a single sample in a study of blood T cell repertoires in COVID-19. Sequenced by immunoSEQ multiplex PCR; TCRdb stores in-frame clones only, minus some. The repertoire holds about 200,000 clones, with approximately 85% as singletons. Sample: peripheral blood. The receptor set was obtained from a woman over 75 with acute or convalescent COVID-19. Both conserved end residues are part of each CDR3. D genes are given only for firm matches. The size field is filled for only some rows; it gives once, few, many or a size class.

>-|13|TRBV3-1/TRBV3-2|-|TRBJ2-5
TGTGCCAGCAGCCAAGGCCGGGTGAAGACCCAGTACTTC
CASSQGRVKTQYF
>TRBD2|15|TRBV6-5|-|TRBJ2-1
TGTGCCACCAGTCAACTAGCGGGAGGGATACATGAGCAGTTCTTC
CATSQLAGGIHEQFF
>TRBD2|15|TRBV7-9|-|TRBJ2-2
TGTGCCAGCAGCAGGGGCGGGGGGAACACCGGGGAGCTGTTTTTT
CASSRGGGNTGELFF
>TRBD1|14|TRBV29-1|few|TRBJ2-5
TGCAGCGTTGGGCAGGACAGGGGAGGTGAGACCCAGTACTTC
CSVGQDRGGETQYF
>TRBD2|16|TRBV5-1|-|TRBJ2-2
TGCGCCAGCAGCTTACCCGGGACTAGCACCACCGGGGAGCTGTTTTTT
CASSLPGTSTTGELFF
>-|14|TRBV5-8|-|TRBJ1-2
TGTGCCAGCAGCTTTGGGTCAGGGGTCGGTGGCTACACCTTC
CASSFGSGVGGYTF
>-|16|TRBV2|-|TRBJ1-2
TGTGCCAGCATTAGGGTGTATAAGACAGGAGGAGAAGGCTACACCTTC
CASIRVYKTGGEGYTF
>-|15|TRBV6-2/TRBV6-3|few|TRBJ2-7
TGTGCCAGCAGTTGGGGGCCACGGGGACAATACGAGCAGTACTTC
CASSWGPRGQYEQYF
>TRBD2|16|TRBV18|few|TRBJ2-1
TGTGCCAGCTCGTCGGTAGCGGGAGGGCCCTCCAATGAGCAGTTCTTC
CASSSVAGGPSNEQFF
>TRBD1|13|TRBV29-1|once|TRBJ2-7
TGCAGCGTTCGGGACAGGGGCTCCTACGGGCAGTACTTC
CSVRDRGSYGQYF
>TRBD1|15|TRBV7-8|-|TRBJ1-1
TGTGCCAGCAGCTTCCTCGGGACAGCGAACACTGAAGCTTTCTTT
CASSFLGTANTEAFF
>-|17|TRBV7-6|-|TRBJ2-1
TGTGCCAGCAGTACCCGTTTCATCGGTAGCTCCTACAATGAGCAGTTCTTC
CASSTRFIGSSYNEQFF
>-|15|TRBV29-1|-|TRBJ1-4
TGCAGCGTTGAAGGGAGATCACCCACTAATGAAAAACTGTTTTTT
CSVEGRSPTNEKLFF
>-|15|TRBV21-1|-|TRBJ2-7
TGTGCCAGCAGCCAAAAGGGGATAACTTGTTACGAGCAGTACTTC
CASSQKGITCYEQYF
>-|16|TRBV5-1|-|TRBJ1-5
TGCGCCAGCAGCTTGGAGGGAGGGTTCGGCAATCAGCCCCAGCATTTT
CASSLEGGFGNQPQHF
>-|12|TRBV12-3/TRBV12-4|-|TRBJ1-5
TGTGCCAGCAGTTTCGGTCAACAGCCCCAGCATTTT
CASSFGQQPQHF
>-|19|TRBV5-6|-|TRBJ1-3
TGTGCCAGCAGCTTTCCGGTGGCCTTGGGGACTTCAGCTGGAAACACCATATATTTT
CASSFPVALGTSAGNTIYF
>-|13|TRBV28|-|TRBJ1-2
TGTGCCAGCGGCTTGTCGGAGGCCTATGGCTACACCTTC
CASGLSEAYGYTF
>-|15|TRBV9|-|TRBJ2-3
TGTGCCAGCAGCGTAGAGGAGCGGGGCACAGATACGCAGTATTTT
CASSVEERGTDTQYF
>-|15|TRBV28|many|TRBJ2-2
TGTGCCAGCAGTTTTGTGTCAGGGTCGGCCGGGGAGCTGTTTTTT
CASSFVSGSAGELFF
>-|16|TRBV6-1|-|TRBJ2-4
TGTGCCAGCAGTGGGGGACTTCTGGGAGCCAAAAACATTCAGTACTTC
CASSGGLLGAKNIQYF
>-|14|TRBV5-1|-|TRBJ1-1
TGCGCCAGCAGCTTGGATGGACACACCTACTCGGCTTTCTTT
CASSLDGHTYSAFF
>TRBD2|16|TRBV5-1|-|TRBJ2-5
TGCGCCAGCAGCTTGAGCAATAGCGGGTTCCAAGAGACCCAGTACTTC
CASSLSNSGFQETQYF
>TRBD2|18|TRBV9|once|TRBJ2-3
TGTGCCAGCAGCGTAGCTAGCGGCAATAGGGCTAGCACAGATACGCAGTATTTT
CASSVASGNRASTDTQYF
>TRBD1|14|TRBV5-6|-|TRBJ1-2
TGTGCCAGCAGCGGGGACAGGGGGTCCTATGGCTACACCTTC
CASSGDRGSYGYTF
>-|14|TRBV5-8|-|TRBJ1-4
TGTGCCAGCCCGACACAGTACGCTATGGAAAAACTGTTTTTT
CASPTQYAMEKLFF
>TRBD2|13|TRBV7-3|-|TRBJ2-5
TGTGCCAGCGGTAGCGGGAGCGGGGAGACCCAGTACTTC
CASGSGSGETQYF
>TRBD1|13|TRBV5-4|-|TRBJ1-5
TGTGCCAGCAGCCTTGACAGGGATCAGCCCCAGCATTTT
CASSLDRDQPQHF
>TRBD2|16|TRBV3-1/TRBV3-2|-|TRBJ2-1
TGTGCCAGCAGCCCCCACGGCGGGAGCTCCTACAATGAGCAGTTCTTC
CASSPHGGSSYNEQFF
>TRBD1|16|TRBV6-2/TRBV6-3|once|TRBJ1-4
TGTGCCAGCAGTTACGGTCTACAGGGGACGGGCTCCGGCCTGTTTTTT
CASSYGLQGTGSGLFF